This T cell receptor beta chain was recovered during a study of T cells in women clearing cervical HPV infection. On the study more broadly: Controls gave blood once infection was undetectable; cases at lesion identification.

CDR1 is DFQATT, CDR2 SNEGSKA, per germline (reference sequence). This CDR3 has 13 amino acids. With 2 bases removed from V and 7 bases from J, the gap between germline ends came to 12 bases. Dot-blot hybridization genotyped cervical HPV amplified with MY09/MY11 PCR. Turning to this clone: The read is 3 residues too short to cover the CDR3 end, so that end is filled in from the germline J gene.

Sequencing used immunoSEQ multiplex PCR; TCRdb keeps in-frame clones, though not all of them. This sample carries some 46,000 clones, with under 40% going to the ten biggest clones. Specimen: blood buffy coat. This receptor was obtained from a woman aged 18 to 75 with a cervical HPV16 infection that either progressed to CIN3+ or cleared (not recorded which). The rearrangement joins TRBV20-1 to TRBJ2-1, with D possibly matching TRBD1 (6 bases). The CDR3 bases that were read are TGCAGTGCTAGAACAGGGAAGGTAAATGAG. Translating it yields CSARTGKVNE. The whole CDR3 protein is CSARTGKVNEQFF.